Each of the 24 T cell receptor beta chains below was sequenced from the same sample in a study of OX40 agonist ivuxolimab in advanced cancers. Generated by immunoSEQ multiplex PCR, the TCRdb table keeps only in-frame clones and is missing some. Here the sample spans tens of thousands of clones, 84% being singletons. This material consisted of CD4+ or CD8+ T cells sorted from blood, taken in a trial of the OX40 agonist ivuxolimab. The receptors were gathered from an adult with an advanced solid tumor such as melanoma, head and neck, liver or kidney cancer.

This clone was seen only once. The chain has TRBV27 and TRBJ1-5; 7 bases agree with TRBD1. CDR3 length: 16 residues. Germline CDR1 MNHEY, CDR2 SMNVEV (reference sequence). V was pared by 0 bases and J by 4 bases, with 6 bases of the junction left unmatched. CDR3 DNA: TGTGCCAGCAGTTTATCGGTAGGGGGCGGAAATCAGCCCCAGCATTTT. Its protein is CASSLSVGGGNQPQHF.

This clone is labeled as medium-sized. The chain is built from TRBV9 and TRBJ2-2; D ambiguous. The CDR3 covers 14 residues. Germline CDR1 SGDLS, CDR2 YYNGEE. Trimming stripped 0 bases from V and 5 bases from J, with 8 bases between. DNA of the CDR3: TGTGCCAGCAGCGTAGGGGCATCAACCGGGGAGCTGTTTTTT. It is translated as CASSVGASTGELFF.

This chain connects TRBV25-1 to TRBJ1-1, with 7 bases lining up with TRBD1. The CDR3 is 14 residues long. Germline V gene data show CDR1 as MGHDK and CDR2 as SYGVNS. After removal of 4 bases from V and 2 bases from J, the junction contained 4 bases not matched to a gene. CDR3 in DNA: TGTGCCAGCAGTGTGACAGGGTCCAACACTGAAGCTTTCTTT. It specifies CASSVTGSNTEAFF.

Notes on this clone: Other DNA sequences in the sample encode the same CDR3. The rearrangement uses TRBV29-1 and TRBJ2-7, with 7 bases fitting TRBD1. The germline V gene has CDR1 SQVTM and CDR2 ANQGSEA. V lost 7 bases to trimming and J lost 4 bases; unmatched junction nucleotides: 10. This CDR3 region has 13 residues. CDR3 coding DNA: TGCAGCGCCATGACAGGGATGCGTTACGAGCAGTACTTC. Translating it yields CSAMTGMRYEQYF.

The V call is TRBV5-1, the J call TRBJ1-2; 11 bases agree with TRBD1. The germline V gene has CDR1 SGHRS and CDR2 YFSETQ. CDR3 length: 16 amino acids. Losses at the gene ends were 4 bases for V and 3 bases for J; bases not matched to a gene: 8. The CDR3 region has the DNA TGCGCCAGCAGCATAACCATGGACAGGGGGCACTATGGCTACACCTTC. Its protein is CASSITMDRGHYGYTF.

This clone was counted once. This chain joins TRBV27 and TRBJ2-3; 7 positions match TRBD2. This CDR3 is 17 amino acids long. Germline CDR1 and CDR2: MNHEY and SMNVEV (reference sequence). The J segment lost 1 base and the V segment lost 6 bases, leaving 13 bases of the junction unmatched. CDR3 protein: CASSRVIVTSGTDTQYF. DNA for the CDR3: TGTGCCAGCAGCCGAGTTATCGTAACTAGCGGCACAGATACGCAGTATTTT.

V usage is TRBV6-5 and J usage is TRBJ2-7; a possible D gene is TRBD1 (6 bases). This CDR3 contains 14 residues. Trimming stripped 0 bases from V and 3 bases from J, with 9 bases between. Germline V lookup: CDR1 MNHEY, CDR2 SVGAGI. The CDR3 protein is CASSYSPTGYEQYF. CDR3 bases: TGTGCCAGCAGTTACTCCCCGACAGGCTACGAGCAGTACTTC.

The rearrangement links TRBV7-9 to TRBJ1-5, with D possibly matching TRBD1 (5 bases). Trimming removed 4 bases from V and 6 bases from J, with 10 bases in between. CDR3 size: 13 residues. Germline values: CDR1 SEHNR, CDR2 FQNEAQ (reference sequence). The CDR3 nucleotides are TGTGCCAGCAGCTGGGGGGACGGTCAGCCCCAGCATTTT. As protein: CASSWGDGQPQHF.

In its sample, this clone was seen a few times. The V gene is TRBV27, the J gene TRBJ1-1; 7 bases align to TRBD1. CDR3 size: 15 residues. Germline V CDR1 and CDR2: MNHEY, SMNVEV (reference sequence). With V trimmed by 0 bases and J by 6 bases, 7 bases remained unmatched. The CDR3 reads CASSLSREGAAEAFF. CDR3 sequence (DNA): TGTGCCAGCAGTTTATCGAGAGAGGGGGCCGCTGAAGCTTTCTTT.

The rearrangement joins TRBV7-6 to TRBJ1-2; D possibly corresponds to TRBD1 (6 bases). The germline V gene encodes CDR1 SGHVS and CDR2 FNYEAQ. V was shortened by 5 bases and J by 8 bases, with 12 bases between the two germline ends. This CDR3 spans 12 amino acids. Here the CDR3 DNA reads TGTGCCAGCAGCGAGACAGGCCACGGCTACACCTTC. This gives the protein CASSETGHGYTF.

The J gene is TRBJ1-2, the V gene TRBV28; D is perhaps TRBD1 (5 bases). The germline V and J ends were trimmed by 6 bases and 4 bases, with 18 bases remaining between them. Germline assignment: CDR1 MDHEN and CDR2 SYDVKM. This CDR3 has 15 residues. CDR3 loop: CASSHLLDRSYGYTF. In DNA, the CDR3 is TGTGCCAGCAGCCACCTTCTCGACAGAAGCTATGGCTACACCTTC.

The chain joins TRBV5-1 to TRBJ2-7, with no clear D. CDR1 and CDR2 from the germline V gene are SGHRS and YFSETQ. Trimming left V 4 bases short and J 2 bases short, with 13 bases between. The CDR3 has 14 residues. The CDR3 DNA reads TGCGCCAGCAGCCCAATCGACGGAACCTACGAGCAGTACTTC. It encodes CASSPIDGTYEQYF.

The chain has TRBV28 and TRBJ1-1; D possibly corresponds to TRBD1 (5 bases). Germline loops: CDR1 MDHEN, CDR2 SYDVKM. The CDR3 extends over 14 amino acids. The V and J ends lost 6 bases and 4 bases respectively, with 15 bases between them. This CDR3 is CASSPTTVSTEAFF. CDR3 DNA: TGTGCCAGCAGCCCTACGACAGTCAGCACTGAAGCTTTCTTT. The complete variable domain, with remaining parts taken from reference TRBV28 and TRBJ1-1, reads DVKVTQSSRYLVKRTGEKVFLECVQDMDHENMFWYRQDPGLGLRLIYFSYDVKMKEKGDIPEGYSVSREKKERFSLILESASTNQTSMYLCASSPTTVSTEAFFGQGTRLTVV.

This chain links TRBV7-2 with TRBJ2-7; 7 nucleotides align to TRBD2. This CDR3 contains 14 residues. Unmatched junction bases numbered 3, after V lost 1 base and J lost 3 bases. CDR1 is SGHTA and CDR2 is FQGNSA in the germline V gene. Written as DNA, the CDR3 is TGTGCCAGCAGCTTAGGGACTAGGTACTACGAGCAGTACTTC. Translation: CASSLGTRYYEQYF.

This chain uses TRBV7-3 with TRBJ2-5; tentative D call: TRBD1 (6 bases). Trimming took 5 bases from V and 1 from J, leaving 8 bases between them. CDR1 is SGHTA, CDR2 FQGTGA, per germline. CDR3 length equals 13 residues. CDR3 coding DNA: TGTGCCAGCAGCCGGGACATCCAAGAGACCCAGTACTTC. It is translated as CASSRDIQETQYF.

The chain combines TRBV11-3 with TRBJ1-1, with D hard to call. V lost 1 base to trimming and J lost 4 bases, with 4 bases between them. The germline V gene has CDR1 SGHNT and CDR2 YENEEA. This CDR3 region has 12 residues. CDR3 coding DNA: TGTGCCAGCAGCTTAGGCCCCACTGAAGCTTTCTTT. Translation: CASSLGPTEAFF. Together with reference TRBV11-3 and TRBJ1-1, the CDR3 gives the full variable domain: EAGVVQSPRYKIIEKKQPVAFWCNPISGHNTLYWYLQNLGQGPELLIRYENEEAVDDSQLPKDRFSAERLKGVDSTLKIQPAELGDSAVYLCASSLGPTEAFFGQGTRLTVV.

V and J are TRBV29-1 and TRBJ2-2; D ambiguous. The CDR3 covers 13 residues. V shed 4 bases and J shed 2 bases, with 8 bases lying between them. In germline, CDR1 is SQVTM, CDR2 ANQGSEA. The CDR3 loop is CSVGHSNTGELFF. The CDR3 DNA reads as TGCAGCGTTGGCCACAGCAACACCGGGGAGCTGTTTTTT.

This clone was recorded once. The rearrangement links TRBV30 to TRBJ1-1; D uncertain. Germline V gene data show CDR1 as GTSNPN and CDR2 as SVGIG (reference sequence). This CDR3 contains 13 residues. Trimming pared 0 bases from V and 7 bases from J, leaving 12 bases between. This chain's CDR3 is CAWSVFAGFEAFF. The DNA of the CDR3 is TGTGCCTGGAGTGTATTCGCCGGATTTGAAGCTTTCTTT.

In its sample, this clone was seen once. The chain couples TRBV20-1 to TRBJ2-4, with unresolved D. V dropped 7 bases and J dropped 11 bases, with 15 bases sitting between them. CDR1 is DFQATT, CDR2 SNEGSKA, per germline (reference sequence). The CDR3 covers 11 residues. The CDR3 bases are TGCAGTGTTCCCAGGCCTCCCCTTCAGTACTTC. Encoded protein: CSVPRPPLQYF.

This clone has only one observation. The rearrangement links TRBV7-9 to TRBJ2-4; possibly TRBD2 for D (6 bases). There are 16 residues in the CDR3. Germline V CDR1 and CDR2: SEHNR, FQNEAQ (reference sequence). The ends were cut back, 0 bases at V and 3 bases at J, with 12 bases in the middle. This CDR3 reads CASSLALGGDKNIQYF. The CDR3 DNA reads TGTGCCAGCAGCTTAGCGCTAGGCGGGGACAAAAACATTCAGTACTTC.

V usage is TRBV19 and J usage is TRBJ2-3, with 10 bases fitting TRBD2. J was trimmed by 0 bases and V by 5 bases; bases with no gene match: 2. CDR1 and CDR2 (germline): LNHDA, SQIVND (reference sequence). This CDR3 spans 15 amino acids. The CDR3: CASSPLAGSTDTQYF. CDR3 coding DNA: TGTGCCAGTAGTCCACTAGCGGGAAGCACAGATACGCAGTATTTT. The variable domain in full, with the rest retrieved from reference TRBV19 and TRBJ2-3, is DGGITQSPKYLFRKEGQNVTLSCEQNLNHDAMYWYRQDPGQGLRLIYYSQIVNDFQKGDIAEGYSVSREKKESFPLTVTSAQKNPTAFYLCASSPLAGSTDTQYFGPGTRLTVL.

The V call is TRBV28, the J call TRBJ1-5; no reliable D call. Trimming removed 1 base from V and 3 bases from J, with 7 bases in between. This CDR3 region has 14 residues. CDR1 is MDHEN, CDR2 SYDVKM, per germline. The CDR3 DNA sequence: TGTGCCAGCAGTTTATCGTCCTACAATCAGCCCCAGCATTTT. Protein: CASSLSSYNQPQHF.

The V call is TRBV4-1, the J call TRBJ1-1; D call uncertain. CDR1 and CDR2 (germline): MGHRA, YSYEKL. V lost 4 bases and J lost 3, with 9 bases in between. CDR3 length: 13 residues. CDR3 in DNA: TGCGCCAGCAGCCCCAAGGGCGACACTGAAGCTTTCTTT. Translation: CASSPKGDTEAFF.

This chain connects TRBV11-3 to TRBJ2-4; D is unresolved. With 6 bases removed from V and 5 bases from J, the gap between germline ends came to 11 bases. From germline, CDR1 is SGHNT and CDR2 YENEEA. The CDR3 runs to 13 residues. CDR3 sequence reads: CASRPNYENIQYF. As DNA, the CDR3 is TGTGCCAGCAGGCCAAACTACGAAAACATTCAGTACTTC.